This T cell receptor (beta chain) is from a study of blood T cell repertoires in COVID-19. The CDR3 loop spans 18 amino acids. The germline V gene encodes CDR1 SGHAT and CDR2 FQNNGV. J was trimmed by 4 bases and V by 3 bases; bases with no gene match: 14. The authors' processing: Estimation of nucleated cell counts relied on the amplification of reference gene primers. Profiling relied on immunoSEQ multiplex PCR, and the TCRdb table lists in-frame clones only, not all of them. The V and J calls and clone size come from that table; D and trimming were worked out from the DNA. The data hold about 190,000 clones, with roughly three quarters observed a single time.

The TCR originated in a man aged 60-69 years with active or convalescent COVID-19. Material for sequencing was peripheral blood. The V call is TRBV11-2, the J call TRBJ2-5; TRBD2 matches 10 bases. DNA for the CDR3: TGTGCCAGCAGCTTCCTTAGCGGGAGGCCCGGTTTGGCAGAGACCCAGTACTTC. Translating it yields CASSFLSGRPGLAETQYF.